These 2 T cell receptor beta chains share one sample of origin, sequenced in a study of cytomegalovirus exposure and HLA in healthy donors. PCR amplification relied on 60 Vbeta primers (plus 13 Jbeta primers). Only in-frame clones appear in the TCRdb table, and some are missing; sequencing was by immunoSEQ multiplex PCR. Among about 120,000 clones listed, about four fifths were seen once. The sample was PBMCs. All receptors derive from a female donor in good health and CMV-seropositive.

The count of this clone is one. The chain is built from TRBV29-1 and TRBJ2-1; TRBD1 matches 7 bases. Germline-derived CDR1 and CDR2 are SQVTM and ANQGSEA. After removal of 6 bases from V and 0 bases from J, the junction contained 5 bases not matched to a gene. The CDR3 totals 14 residues. The CDR3 loop is CSVTTGSSYNEQFF. The CDR3 DNA reads as TGCAGCGTGACGACAGGGAGCTCCTACAATGAGCAGTTCTTC.

The chain joins TRBV2 to TRBJ2-7, with D possibly TRBD1 on 6 matching bases. V was shortened by 5 bases and J by 2 bases, with 13 bases between the two germline ends. The CDR3 is made up of 14 amino acids. Germline V CDR1 and CDR2: SNHLY, FYNNEI. Here the CDR3 DNA reads TGTGCCAGCAGTCCGGACAGAGGGCCCTACGAGCAGTACTTC. It encodes CASSPDRGPYEQYF.